These 4 T cell receptor beta chains originate from one sample sequenced in a study of shared clonotypes between healthy human individuals. Method: immunoSEQ multiplex PCR; TCRdb's copy keeps in-frame clones and lacks some. The sample lists some 1,400,000 clones, approximately 96% occurring once. Sequenced material: naive CD4+ T cells sorted from blood. The subset is: CD45RA+ positively selected. These receptors originate from a man aged 30-40 years in good health.

The CDR3 reads CASSGIQGYEQYF. CDR3 coding DNA: TGTGCCAGTAGTGGAATACAGGGCTACGAGCAGTACTTC. The rearrangement uses TRBV19 and TRBJ2-7; maybe TRBD1 (6 bases). The germline V gene has CDR1 LNHDA and CDR2 SQIVND (reference sequence). V lost 5 bases and J lost 3, with 11 bases in between. The CDR3 is 13 residues long.

Regarding this clone: Additional DNA sequences in this sample encode the identical CDR3. This chain joins TRBV28 and TRBJ2-7; the D is unclear. This CDR3 has 12 residues. Trimming shortened V by 3 bases and J by 3 bases, and 6 bases separated the two germline ends. Germline CDR1 MDHEN, CDR2 SYDVKM. CDR3 DNA: TGTGCCAGCAGTTTTGGGTTCTACGAGCAGTACTTC. Translation: CASSFGFYEQYF.

V usage is TRBV14 and J usage is TRBJ2-5; D is undetermined. CDR1 and CDR2 from the germline V gene are SGHDN and FVKESK. Trimming removed 3 bases at V and 5 bases at J, with 7 bases between. The CDR3 is made up of 12 amino acids. The CDR3 sequence: CASSHSVETQYF. CDR3 in DNA: TGTGCCAGCAGCCATTCGGTGGAGACCCAGTACTTC. Drawing the rest from reference TRBV14 and TRBJ2-5, the complete variable domain is EAGVTQFPSHSVIEKGQTVTLRCDPISGHDNLYWYRRVMGKEIKFLLHFVKESKQDESGMPNNRFLAERTGGTYSTLKVQPAELEDSGVYFCASSHSVETQYFGPGTRLLVL.

This clone was detected once. The rearrangement joins TRBV29-1 to TRBJ2-3, with D perhaps TRBD2 (6 bases). The CDR3 is 15 residues long. The V end was cut by 3 bases, the J end by 2 bases, with 15 bases between. Germline assignment: CDR1 SQVTM and CDR2 ANQGSEA. In nucleotides, the CDR3 is TGCAGCGTTGACCCCCGGGACTTTTCCACAGATACGCAGTATTTT. Amino acids: CSVDPRDFSTDTQYF.